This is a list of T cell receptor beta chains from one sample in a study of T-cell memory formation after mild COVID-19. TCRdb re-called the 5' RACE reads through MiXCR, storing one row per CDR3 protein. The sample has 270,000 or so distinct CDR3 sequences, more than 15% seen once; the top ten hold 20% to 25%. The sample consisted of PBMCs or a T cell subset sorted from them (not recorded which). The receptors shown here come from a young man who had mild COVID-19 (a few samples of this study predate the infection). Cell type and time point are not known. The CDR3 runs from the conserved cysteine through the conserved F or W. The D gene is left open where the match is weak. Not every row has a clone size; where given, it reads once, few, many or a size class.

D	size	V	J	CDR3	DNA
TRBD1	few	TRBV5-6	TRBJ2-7	CASSSPFGQGPFYEQYF	TGTGCCAGCAGCTCACCATTTGGACAGGGACCCTTCTACGAGCAGTACTTC
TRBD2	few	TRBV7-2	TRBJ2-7	CASSFSGALGEQYF	TGTGCCAGCAGCTTTAGCGGGGCCTTGGGAGAGCAGTACTTC
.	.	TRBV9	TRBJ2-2	CASSVGTLNTGELFF	TGTGCCAGCAGTGTCGGGACACTAAACACCGGGGAGCTGTTTTTT
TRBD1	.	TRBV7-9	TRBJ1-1	CASNPQRPGQGDRGTEAFF	TGTGCCAGCAACCCTCAACGTCCGGGACAGGGGGATAGGGGCACTGAAGCTTTCTTT
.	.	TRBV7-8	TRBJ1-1	CASSLVGTSATEAFF	TGTGCCAGCAGCTTAGTGGGCACGTCGGCCACTGAAGCTTTCTTT
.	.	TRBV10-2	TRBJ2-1	CASSESNTLRGVAYNEQFF	TGCGCCAGCAGTGAGTCGAATACCCTCCGGGGTGTGGCCTACAATGAGCAGTTCTTC
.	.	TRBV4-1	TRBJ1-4	CASSQSVLPEKLFF	TGCGCCAGCAGCCAGAGCGTCCTACCTGAAAAACTGTTTTTT
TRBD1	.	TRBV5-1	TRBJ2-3	CASSQQGNRPDTQYF	TGCGCCAGCAGTCAACAGGGGAATCGGCCAGATACGCAGTATTTT
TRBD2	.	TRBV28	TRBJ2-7	CASSLSLAATYEQYF	TGTGCCAGCAGTTTATCACTAGCGGCTACCTACGAGCAGTACTTC
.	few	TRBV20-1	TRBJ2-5	CSARYLETQYF	TGCAGTGCTAGATATTTGGAGACCCAGTACTTC
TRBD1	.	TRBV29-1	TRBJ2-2	CSVGTDRLNTGELFF	TGCAGCGTTGGGACGGACAGGTTAAACACCGGGGAGCTGTTTTTT
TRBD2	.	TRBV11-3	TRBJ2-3	CASSQRGTDTQYF	TGTGCCAGCAGCCAGCGGGGGACAGATACGCAGTATTTT
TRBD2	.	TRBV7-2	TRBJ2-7	CASSPDGGFVYEQYF	TGTGCCAGCAGCCCCGACGGGGGGTTCGTGTACGAGCAGTACTTC
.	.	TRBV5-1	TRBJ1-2	CASSSQGRETNYGYTF	TGCGCCAGCAGCTCCCAGGGACGGGAAACTAACTATGGCTACACCTTC
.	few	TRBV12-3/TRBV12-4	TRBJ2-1	CASSQGIEQFF	TGTGCCAGCAGTCAGGGTATTGAGCAGTTCTTC
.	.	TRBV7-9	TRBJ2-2	CASSSDSTGELFF	TGTGCCAGCAGCTCGGACTCAACCGGGGAGCTGTTTTTT
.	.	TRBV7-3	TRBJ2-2	CASRPRSDTGELFF	TGTGCCAGCAGACCGCGGTCTGACACCGGGGAGCTGTTTTTT
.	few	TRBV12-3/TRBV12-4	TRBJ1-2	CASGEYGYTF	TGTGCCAGCGGCGAGTATGGCTACACCTTC
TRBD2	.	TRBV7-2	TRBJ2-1	CASSLRLAGGPNEQFF	TGTGCCAGCAGCTTAAGACTAGCGGGGGGGCCAAATGAGCAGTTCTTC
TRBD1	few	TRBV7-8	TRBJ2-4	CASSSRQGMPKNIQYF	TGTGCCAGCAGCTCTCGACAGGGGATGCCCAAAAACATTCAGTACTTC
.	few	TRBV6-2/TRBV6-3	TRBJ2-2	CASTNPWDTGELFF	TGTGCCAGCACCAACCCCTGGGACACCGGGGAGCTGTTTTTT
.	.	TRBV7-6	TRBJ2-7	CASGMGEGAFYEQYF	TGTGCCAGCGGGATGGGAGAAGGGGCCTTCTACGAGCAGTACTTC
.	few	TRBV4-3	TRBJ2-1	CASSQDPRGADEQFF	TGCGCCAGCAGCCAAGACCCCCGGGGGGCGGATGAGCAGTTCTTC